These 30 T cell receptor beta chains came from one sample sequenced in a study of T cells after posttransplantation cyclophosphamide. Sequencing used immunoSEQ multiplex PCR; TCRdb keeps in-frame clones, though not all of them. The sample consists of 1,500 to 2,000 clones, under 70% of them appearing once. Busulfan-fludarabine conditioning, marrow transplant, and cyclophosphamide on days +3 and +4 were administered. This material consisted of CD8+ T cells sorted from PBMCs, taken after allogeneic stem cell transplant with posttransplant cyclophosphamide. Receptors were obtained from a male patient between 25 and 40 years old who received an allogeneic stem cell transplant from a related donor, was CMV-positive, and had acute GVHD only. Among the T cells, some may be from the graft donor.

The chain carries TRBV7-9 and TRBJ2-6; no reliable D call. CDR1 and CDR2 (germline): SEHNR, FQNEAQ (reference sequence). V shed 5 bases and J shed 0 bases, with 14 bases lying between them. The CDR3 covers 17 residues. CDR3 in DNA: TGTGCCAGCAGCCTACCGTCCGGGTACTCTGGGGCCAACGTCCTGACTTTC. Translated, it gives CASSLPSGYSGANVLTF.

The chain recombines TRBV4-1 with TRBJ1-1; 7 positions match TRBD1. The length of the CDR3 is 15 residues. The germline CDR1 and CDR2 sequences are MGHRA and YSYEKL. Unmatched junction bases numbered 2, after V lost 0 bases and J lost 1 base. CDR3 sequence: CASSQEGQTNTEAFF. CDR3 in DNA: TGCGCCAGCAGCCAAGAGGGACAGACGAACACTGAAGCTTTCTTT.

This clone was counted once. The V and J genes are TRBV4-3 and TRBJ1-2; 8 nucleotides align to TRBD1. Germline assignment: CDR1 LGHNA and CDR2 YSLEER. V lost 0 bases, J lost 5 bases, and 14 bases stayed unmatched. This CDR3 has 18 amino acids. DNA of the CDR3: TGCGCCAGCAGCCAAGACTGGGACGCTCGGACAGGGAAATATGGCTACACCTTC. Translating it yields CASSQDWDARTGKYGYTF.

The chain links TRBV10-1 to TRBJ2-1; D gene ambiguous. CDR1 is WNHNN, CDR2 SYGVQD, per germline (reference sequence). V dropped 5 bases and J dropped 1 base, with 6 bases sitting between them. The CDR3 totals 13 residues. This CDR3 reads CASSLESYNEQFF. DNA for the CDR3: TGCGCCAGCAGTCTAGAGTCCTACAATGAGCAGTTCTTC.

A single count supports this clone. The chain recombines TRBV30 with TRBJ2-1, with 7 bases matching TRBD2. Trimming at V came to 5 bases and at J to 2 bases, leaving 9 bases not matched to a gene. This CDR3 spans 15 amino acids. The V gene's germline CDR1 is GTSNPN and CDR2 SVGIG (reference sequence). This CDR3 reads CAWGAGRRPYNEQFF. Here the CDR3 DNA reads TGTGCCTGGGGAGCCGGGAGGAGACCCTACAATGAGCAGTTCTTC. Looking up the rest from reference TRBV30 and TRBJ2-1 gives the full variable domain: SQTIHQWPATLVQPVGSPLSLECTVEGTSNPNLYWYRQAAGRGLQLLFYSVGIGQISSEVPQNLSASRPQDRQFILSSKKLLLSDSGFYLCAWGAGRRPYNEQFFGPGTRLTVL.

The chain links TRBV4-2 to TRBJ2-5; TRBD2 agrees at 13 bases. The CDR3 has 18 amino acids. Germline V gene data show CDR1 as LGHNA and CDR2 as YNFKEQ. The V and J ends lost 0 bases and 1 base, in that order; junction bases with no gene match: 5. The CDR3 here is CASSQDPGLAGAQETQYF. For the CDR3, the DNA is TGTGCCAGCAGCCAAGATCCCGGACTAGCGGGGGCCCAAGAGACCCAGTACTTC.

Of note for this clone: The junction differs from germline at one of its ends, possibly a read error. The V and J genes are TRBV29-1 and TRBJ2-5; a possible D gene is TRBD2 (6 bases). Germline V gives CDR1 SQVTM, CDR2 ANQGSEA. The CDR3 covers 15 residues. CDR3 DNA: TGCACCGTTGATCTAGCGTATGACTTTGAAGGGACCCAGTACTTC. Amino acid sequence: CTVDLAYDFEGTQYF. The variable domain in full, with the rest retrieved from reference TRBV29-1 and TRBJ2-5, is SAVISQKPSRDICQRGTSLTIQCQVDSQVTMMFWYRQQPGQSLTLIATANQGSEATYESGFVIDKFPISRPNLTFSTLTVSNMSPEDSSIYLCTVDLAYDFEGTQYFGPGTRLLVL.

This chain connects TRBV11-2 to TRBJ2-5, with a weak D call TRBD1 (5 bases). CDR1 is SGHAT and CDR2 is FQNNGV in the germline V gene. The CDR3 covers 13 residues. The V end lost 7 bases, the J end lost 1 base, and 10 bases lay between the germline ends. CDR3 sequence: CASNPQAQETQYF. CDR3 coding DNA: TGTGCCAGCAATCCACAGGCCCAAGAGACCCAGTACTTC.

This clone has a single count. This sequence joins TRBV4-3 and TRBJ2-3, with TRBD2 matching 13 bases. CDR3 length: 19 residues. Trimming removed 1 base from V and 2 bases from J; junction bases left unmatched: 9. Germline loops: CDR1 LGHNA, CDR2 YSLEER. This chain's CDR3 is CASSQGLAGGTSFTDTQYF. The CDR3 nucleotides read TGCGCCAGCAGCCAAGGACTAGCGGGGGGCACCTCTTTCACAGATACGCAGTATTTT.

This clone was picked up one time. The chain joins TRBV11-3 to TRBJ2-5; D is uncertain. Looked up from germline, CDR1 is SGHNT and CDR2 is YENEEA. Trimming took off 4 bases at V and 3 bases at J, with 9 bases between the two ends. CDR3 length: 13 amino acids. CDR3 sequence: CASSSNYEETQYF. The DNA for the CDR3 is TGTGCCAGCAGCTCCAACTATGAAGAGACCCAGTACTTC.

The rearrangement links TRBV9 to TRBJ2-3; 7 bases match TRBD1. The CDR3 runs to 15 residues. Trimming removed 3 bases from V and 2 bases from J; junction bases left unmatched: 6. Per the germline V gene, CDR1 is SGDLS and CDR2 is YYNGEE. CDR3 nucleotides: TGTGCCAGCAGCGCCCAGACAGGGCACACAGATACGCAGTATTTT. It is translated as CASSAQTGHTDTQYF.

Judged by abundance, this clone is medium-sized. This rearrangement joins TRBV27 to TRBJ2-5; a weak D match, TRBD2 (6 bases). This CDR3 has 18 residues. With 3 bases removed from V and 2 bases from J, the gap between germline ends came to 22 bases. Germline V lookup: CDR1 MNHEY, CDR2 SMNVEV (reference sequence). The CDR3 sequence: CASSLCRAGGNTQETQYF. The CDR3 DNA sequence: TGTGCCAGCAGTTTGTGCAGAGCCGGGGGAAATACACAAGAGACCCAGTACTTC.

The gene calls are TRBV27 and TRBJ2-2, with a possible D match to TRBD1 (6 bases). CDR3 size: 15 residues. V lost 3 bases and J 4 bases, leaving 12 bases between the germline ends. The germline V gene encodes CDR1 MNHEY and CDR2 SMNVEV (reference sequence). The CDR3 is CASSLVSQGTGELFF. The CDR3 DNA sequence: TGTGCCAGCAGTTTGGTCTCACAGGGCACCGGGGAGCTGTTTTTT.

This clone was counted a few times. The genes are TRBV27 and TRBJ2-7; D remains unclear. The germline V gene encodes CDR1 MNHEY and CDR2 SMNVEV (reference sequence). The germline V and J ends were trimmed by 3 bases and 3 bases, with 9 bases remaining between them. CDR3 length: 13 residues. The CDR3 loop reads CASSFGVIYEQYF. The CDR3 bases are TGTGCCAGCAGTTTCGGAGTAATCTACGAGCAGTACTTC.

The V and J genes are TRBV6-1 and TRBJ1-6; perhaps TRBD1 as D (5 bases). The CDR3 is made up of 15 amino acids. The germline CDR1 and CDR2 sequences are MNHNS and SASEGT. V lost 3 bases to trimming and J lost 5 bases, with 11 bases between them. The CDR3 region is CASSDRVGNNSPLHF. The CDR3 bases are TGTGCCAGCAGTGACAGGGTTGGCAATAATTCACCCCTCCACTTT.

This clone was observed a handful of times. The missing conserved phenylalanine or tryptophan at the end of this CDR3 makes a read error likely. The gene calls are TRBV4-3 and TRBJ2-6; possibly TRBD1 for D (6 bases). The germline CDR1 and CDR2 sequences are LGHNA and YSLEER. The CDR3 extends over 22 amino acids. The CDR3 bases are TGCGCCAGCAGCCAAGATCTTATGACGGTGGACAGTTTATTTGCTGGGGTCAACGTCCTGACTCTC. Its protein product is CASSQDLMTVDSLFAGVNVLTL.

This clone is labeled as medium-sized. The CDR3 is CASSQDLLFTDSLFSGANVLTF. DNA for the CDR3: TGCGCCAGCAGCCAAGATCTTCTCTTCACGGACAGCCTTTTCTCTGGGGCCAACGTCCTGACTTTC. The chain links TRBV4-3 to TRBJ2-6; possibly TRBD1 for D (6 bases). Trimming took off 0 bases at V and 0 bases at J, with 24 bases between the two ends. The CDR3 runs 22 residues. CDR1 and CDR2 from the germline V gene are LGHNA and YSLEER.

The chain has TRBV13 and TRBJ2-5; maybe TRBD2 (5 bases). Germline assignment: CDR1 PRHDT and CDR2 FYEKMQ (reference sequence). Trimming pared 3 bases from V and 1 base from J, leaving 12 bases between. The CDR3 contains 15 residues. The CDR3 sequence: CASSFEEAPQETQYF. CDR3 sequence (DNA): TGTGCCAGCAGCTTCGAGGAGGCACCCCAAGAGACCCAGTACTTC.

This sequence joins TRBV6-1 and TRBJ1-4, with a possible D match to TRBD1 (5 bases). CDR1 is MNHNS and CDR2 is SASEGT in the germline V gene. CDR3 length equals 14 residues. V was trimmed by 3 bases and J by 8 bases, leaving 13 bases between them. The CDR3 nucleotides read TGTGCCAGCAGTGAGGCCGGGGGAAGCGAAAAACTGTTTTTT. It translates to CASSEAGGSEKLFF.

This clone came up a few times. The chain links TRBV6-1 to TRBJ1-1; no definite D call. The V gene's germline CDR1 is MNHNS and CDR2 SASEGT. V dropped 5 bases and J dropped 8 bases, with 9 bases sitting between them. The length of the CDR3 is 11 residues. CDR3 residues: CASSYPTEAFF. In nucleotides, the CDR3 is TGTGCCAGCAGTTACCCGACAGAAGCTTTCTTT.

The chain recombines TRBV11-2 with TRBJ1-2; tentative D call: TRBD1 (5 bases). This CDR3 has 15 residues. V was clipped by 0 bases and J by 4 bases, with 12 bases between them. Germline loops: CDR1 SGHAT, CDR2 FQNNGV. The CDR3 DNA reads TGTGCCAGCAGCTTAGATAATTCAGGGTTCTATGGCTACACCTTC. This gives the protein CASSLDNSGFYGYTF.

This clone showed up just once. The chain uses TRBV14 and TRBJ2-7; D might be TRBD2 (5 bases). This CDR3 spans 13 amino acids. The germline V gene has CDR1 SGHDN and CDR2 FVKESK. V was clipped by 4 bases and J by 0 bases, with 7 bases between them. The chain's CDR3 is CASSPGSSYEQYF. Here the CDR3 DNA reads TGTGCCAGCAGCCCGGGATCCTCCTACGAGCAGTACTTC.

This clone showed up just once. V usage is TRBV4-3 and J usage is TRBJ2-1; D perhaps matches TRBD2 (5 bases). CDR1 is LGHNA and CDR2 is YSLEER in the germline V gene. Trimming took off 5 bases at V and 2 bases at J, with 13 bases between the two ends. This CDR3 is built from 15 residues. The CDR3 nucleotides read TGCGCCAGCAGCGAGGGATCGGGGACCTACAATGAGCAGTTCTTC. Protein product: CASSEGSGTYNEQFF.

CDR3 DNA sequence: TGTGCCAGCAGCTCGTTGACAGGGCATAGGTACGAGCAGTACTTC. It is translated as CASSSLTGHRYEQYF. The V gene is TRBV13, the J gene TRBJ2-7, with 7 bases that match TRBD1. V gave up 4 bases and J gave up 4 bases; unmatched junction bases: 10. CDR3 length equals 15 residues. CDR1 and CDR2 (germline): PRHDT, FYEKMQ (reference sequence).

V gene TRBV2 combines with J gene TRBJ2-5; D uncertain. The V end lost 2 bases, the J end lost 3 bases, and 7 bases lay between the germline ends. CDR3 length: 13 amino acids. Germline CDR1 and CDR2: SNHLY and FYNNEI. The CDR3 region is CASSEIEEETQYF. DNA of the CDR3: TGTGCCAGCAGTGAAATAGAAGAAGAGACCCAGTACTTC. The full variable domain, completed using reference TRBV2 and TRBJ2-5, is EPEVTQTPSHQVTQMGQEVILRCVPISNHLYFYWYRQILGQKVEFLVSFYNNEISEKSEIFDDQFSVERPDGSNFTLKIRSTKLEDSAMYFCASSEIEEETQYFGPGTRLLVL.

The chain employs TRBV6-1 and TRBJ2-5, with D tentatively TRBD2 (7 bases). V was cut by 1 base and J by 2 bases, with 17 bases left in between. Germline CDR1 is MNHNS and CDR2 is SASEGT. The CDR3 loop spans 17 amino acids. CDR3 region: CASSEGVGRGGQETQYF. The CDR3 DNA follows: TGTGCCAGCAGTGAAGGTGTGGGCAGGGGAGGGCAAGAGACCCAGTACTTC.

This chain joins TRBV19 and TRBJ1-2, with a weak D call TRBD1 (5 bases). The CDR3 totals 13 residues. In germline, CDR1 is LNHDA, CDR2 SQIVND (reference sequence). V was trimmed by 6 bases and J by 4 bases, leaving 12 bases between them. CDR3 in amino acids: CASSSDIPYGYTF. CDR3 bases: TGTGCCAGTAGCTCGGACATCCCCTATGGCTACACCTTC.

The gene calls are TRBV6-5 and TRBJ1-1; 7 nucleotides line up with TRBD1. The germline V gene has CDR1 MNHEY and CDR2 SVGAGI. V was pared by 1 base and J by 1 base, with 3 bases of the junction left unmatched. The CDR3 length is 15 residues. The CDR3 DNA is TGTGCCAGCAGTTACTTTGGGACAGCGAACACTGAAGCTTTCTTT. The encoded protein is CASSYFGTANTEAFF.

V is TRBV5-1 and J is TRBJ2-1, with TRBD2 identical over 8 bases. Trimming cost V 4 bases and J 3 bases; bases outside gene matches: 6. Germline V gene data show CDR1 as SGHRS and CDR2 as YFSETQ. This CDR3 has 15 amino acids. The CDR3 sequence: CASSPAGAYYNEQFF. In DNA form, the CDR3 reads TGCGCCAGCAGCCCAGCGGGGGCCTACTACAATGAGCAGTTCTTC.

The rearrangement joins TRBV5-6 to TRBJ2-5; 13 bases are shared with TRBD2. Germline CDR1 reads SGHDT; CDR2 reads YYEEEE. V trimming: 1 base; J trimming: 7 bases; junction bases outside the gene matches: 13. The CDR3 extends over 18 amino acids. The CDR3: CASSLLAPLAGGLGTQYF. CDR3 coding DNA: TGTGCCAGCAGCTTGTTGGCCCCACTAGCGGGGGGGTTGGGGACCCAGTACTTC.